These 2 T cell receptor beta chains were sequenced from one sample in a study of blood T cell repertoires in COVID-19. Only in-frame clones appear in the TCRdb table, and some are missing; sequencing was by immunoSEQ multiplex PCR. The table shows about 200,000 clones, with approximately 84% occurring only once. Sequences were obtained from peripheral blood. The source of these receptors is a human donor with acute or convalescent COVID-19. The donor label of this sample is uncertain.

A remark on this clone: The identical CDR3 is also encoded by other nucleotide sequences in the sample. The J gene is TRBJ2-1, the V gene TRBV7-2, with D perhaps matching TRBD1 (6 bases). The length of the CDR3 is 13 residues. The germline V gene encodes CDR1 SGHTA and CDR2 FQGNSA. The ends were cut back, 4 bases at V and 4 bases at J, with 8 bases in the middle. The CDR3 here is CASSWGLYNEQFF. The CDR3 coding sequence is TGTGCCAGCAGCTGGGGGCTTTACAATGAGCAGTTCTTC.

The genes are TRBV21-1 and TRBJ2-1; the table's D call of TRBD2 was not tested on the DNA. TRBV21-1 is a recognized pseudogene. The CDR3 contains 17 residues. DNA of the CDR3: TGTGCCAGCAGCAAGGGACTAGCGGGAGTGAGCTACAATGAGCAGTTCTTC. This codes for CASSKGLAGVSYNEQFF.